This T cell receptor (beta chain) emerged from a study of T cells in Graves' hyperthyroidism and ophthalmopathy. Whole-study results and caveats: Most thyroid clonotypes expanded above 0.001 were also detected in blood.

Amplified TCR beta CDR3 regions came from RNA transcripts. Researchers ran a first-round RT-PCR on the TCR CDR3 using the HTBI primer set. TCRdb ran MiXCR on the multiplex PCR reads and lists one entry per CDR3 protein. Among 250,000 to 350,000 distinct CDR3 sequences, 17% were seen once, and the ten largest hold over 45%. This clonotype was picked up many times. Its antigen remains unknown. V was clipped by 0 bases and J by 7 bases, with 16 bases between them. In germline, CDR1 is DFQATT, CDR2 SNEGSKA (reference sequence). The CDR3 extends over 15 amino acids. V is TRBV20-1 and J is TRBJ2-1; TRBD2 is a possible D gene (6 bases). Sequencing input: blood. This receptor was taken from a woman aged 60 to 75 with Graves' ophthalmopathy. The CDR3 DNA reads TGCAGTGCTAGAGAGGCGCTCGGAGGGAGGAATGAGCAGTTCTTC. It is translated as CSAREALGGRNEQFF.